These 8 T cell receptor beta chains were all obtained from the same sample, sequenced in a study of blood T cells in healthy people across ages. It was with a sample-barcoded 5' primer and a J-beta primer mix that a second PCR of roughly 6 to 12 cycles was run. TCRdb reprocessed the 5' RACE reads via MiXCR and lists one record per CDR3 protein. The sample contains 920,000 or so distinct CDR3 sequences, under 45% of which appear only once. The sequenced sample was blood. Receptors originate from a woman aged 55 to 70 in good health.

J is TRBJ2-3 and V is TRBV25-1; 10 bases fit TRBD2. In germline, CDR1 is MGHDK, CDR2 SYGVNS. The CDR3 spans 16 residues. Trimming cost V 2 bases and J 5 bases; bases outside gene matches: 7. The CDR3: CASSERGLAGEDTQYF. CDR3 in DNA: TGTGCCAGCAGTGAAAGAGGGCTAGCGGGAGAAGATACGCAGTATTTT.

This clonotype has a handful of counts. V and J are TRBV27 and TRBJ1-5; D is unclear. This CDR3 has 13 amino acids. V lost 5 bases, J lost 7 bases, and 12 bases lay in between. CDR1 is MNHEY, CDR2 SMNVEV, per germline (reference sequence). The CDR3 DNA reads TGTGCCAGCAGTCAGAGCAAGGGACAGCCCCAGCATTTT. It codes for CASSQSKGQPQHF.

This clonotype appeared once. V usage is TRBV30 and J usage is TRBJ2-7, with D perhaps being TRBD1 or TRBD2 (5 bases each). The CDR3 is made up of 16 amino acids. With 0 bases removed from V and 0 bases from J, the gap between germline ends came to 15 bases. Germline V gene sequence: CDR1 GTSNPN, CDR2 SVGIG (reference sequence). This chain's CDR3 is CAWSVRGDQDSYEQYF. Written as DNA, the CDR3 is TGTGCCTGGAGTGTACGAGGGGACCAGGACTCCTACGAGCAGTACTTC.

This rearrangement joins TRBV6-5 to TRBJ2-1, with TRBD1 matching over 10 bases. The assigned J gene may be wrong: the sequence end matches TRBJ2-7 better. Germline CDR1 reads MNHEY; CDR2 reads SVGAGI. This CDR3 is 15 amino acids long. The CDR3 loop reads CASSLRLDRGGEQYF. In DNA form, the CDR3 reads TGTGCCAGCAGCCTGCGACTGGACAGGGGGGGCGAGCAGTACTTC.

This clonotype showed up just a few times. CDR3 amino acids: CASSFGKASGGDEQYF. The CDR3 nucleotides read TGCGCCAGCAGCTTCGGGAAGGCTAGCGGGGGGGACGAGCAGTACTTC. The gene calls are TRBV5-1 and TRBJ2-5, with 12 bases identical to TRBD2. The DNA end lines up better with TRBJ2-7; the J call may be wrong. The CDR3 length is 16 residues. The germline gives CDR1 SGHRS, CDR2 YFSETQ.

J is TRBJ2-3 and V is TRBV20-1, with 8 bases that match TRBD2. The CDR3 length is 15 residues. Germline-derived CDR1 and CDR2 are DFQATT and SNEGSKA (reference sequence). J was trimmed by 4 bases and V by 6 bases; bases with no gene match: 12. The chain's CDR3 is CSASPWAGGSDTQYF. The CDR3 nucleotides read TGCAGTGCAAGCCCGTGGGCGGGGGGCTCAGATACGCAGTATTTT.

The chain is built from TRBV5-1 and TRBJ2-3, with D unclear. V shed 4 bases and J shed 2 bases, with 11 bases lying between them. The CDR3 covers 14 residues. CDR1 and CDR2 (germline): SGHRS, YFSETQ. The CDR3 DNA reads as TGCGCCAGCAGCCCGGAAGACCCCACAGATACGCAGTATTTT. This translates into CASSPEDPTDTQYF.

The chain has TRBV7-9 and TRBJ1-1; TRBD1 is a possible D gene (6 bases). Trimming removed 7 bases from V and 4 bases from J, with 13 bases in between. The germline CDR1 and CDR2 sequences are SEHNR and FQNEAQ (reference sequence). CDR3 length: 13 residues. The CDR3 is CASTPGHPTEAFF. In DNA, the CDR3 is TGTGCCAGCACCCCGGGACATCCCACTGAAGCTTTCTTT.